This T cell receptor (beta chain) was profiled in a study of blood T cell repertoires in COVID-19. CDR3 length equals 15 residues. V lost 6 bases, J lost 8 bases, and 12 bases stayed unmatched. From germline, CDR1 is SQVTM and CDR2 ANQGSEA. Clones were read by immunoSEQ multiplex PCR, and TCRdb kept only the in-frame ones, dropping some. In the table there are 210,000 or so clones, around 89% of which are singletons. What was sequenced was peripheral blood. The chain links TRBV29-1 to TRBJ1-4, with 10 nucleotides matching TRBD1. This receptor was identified in a man aged 45-60 years with acute or convalescent COVID-19. CDR3 sequence: CSVAGTGVGSEKLFF. CDR3 DNA: TGCAGCGTCGCCGGGACAGGGGTGGGCAGCGAAAAACTGTTTTTT.